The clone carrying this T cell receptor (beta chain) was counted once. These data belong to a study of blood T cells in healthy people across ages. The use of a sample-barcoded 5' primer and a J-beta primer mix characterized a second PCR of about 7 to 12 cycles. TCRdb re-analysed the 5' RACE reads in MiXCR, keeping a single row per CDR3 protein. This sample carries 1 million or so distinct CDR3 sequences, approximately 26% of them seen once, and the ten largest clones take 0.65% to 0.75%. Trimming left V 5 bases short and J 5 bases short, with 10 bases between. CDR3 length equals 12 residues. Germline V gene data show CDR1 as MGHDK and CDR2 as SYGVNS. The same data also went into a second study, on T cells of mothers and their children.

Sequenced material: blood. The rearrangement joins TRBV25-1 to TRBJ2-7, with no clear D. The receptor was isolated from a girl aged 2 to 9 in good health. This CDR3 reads CASSPQWNEQYF. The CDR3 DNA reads TGTGCCAGCAGTCCGCAGTGGAACGAGCAGTACTTC.